Reported below is one TCR beta chain. Its antigen target is currently unknown. Within one base of it there is no much larger clone, and no base qualities were kept. Per the publication, the treatment or condition label means: some 19 received Ad26.COV2.S at low or high dose, single or two shots; roughly five received placebo; per-sample allocation not given. Repertoires of vaccine and placebo recipients were sequenced from samples taken on day 63 after the first injection. Cohort 1b enrolled around 23 adults aged 18-55 years at a single site in Boston, USA, between 29 July and 7 August 2020. Ad26.COV2.S consisted of a replication-incompetent adenovirus type 26 vector by which a prefusion-stabilized SARS-CoV-2 spike protein from the original Wuhan strain was expressed. This sample was taken from a study of Ad26.COV2.S vaccination and SARS-CoV-2 variants (dated by TCRdb to about 2021). About the study as a whole: Vaccine-arm donors came from COV1001, a multicentre, randomized, double-blind, placebo-controlled phase I-IIa trial of Ad26.COV2.S in healthy adults. Ad26.COV2.S was given intramuscularly at 5x10^10 or 1x10^11 viral particles, as a single shot or as two shots 56 days apart. TCRbeta repertoire sequencing served as the tool for gauging how specific and how broad the SARS-CoV-2-reactive T cell receptors were following Ad26.COV2.S vaccination. The TCR-sequenced set comprised approximately 30 samples: around 20 Ad26.COV2.S vaccine recipients, 5 placebo recipients and 8 SARS-CoV-2 convalescent individuals. Participants in the trial were split at random into five groups of five each, receiving low-dose or high-dose Ad26.COV2.S once or twice, or else placebo on both occasions. Investigators did not know the trial group allocation while performing experiments and assessing outcomes. Study-level results and caveats: After vaccination, substantial breadth of spike-specific CD8+ and CD4+ T cell responses was reported. The study was not powered to compare responses between vaccine doses or regimens. Vaccine and placebo recipients had comparable non-spike TCR breadth, which fits with the vaccine containing only spike. The authors noted that the TCR breadth and depth analyses may have underestimated total T cell responses. Compared with placebo recipients, Ad26.COV2.S recipients showed higher spike-specific TCR breadth (P = 0.0014).

The immunoSEQ Assay was used to sequence TCRbeta CDR3 regions. After extraction, genomic DNA underwent amplification by bias-controlled multiplex PCR, followed by high-throughput sequencing. In the original analysis: To quantify the absolute abundance of each unique TCRbeta CDR3 region, sequences were collapsed and filtered. T cell fraction was estimated by normalization of TCRbeta template counts to usable DNA, with usable DNA being measured through amplification of reference genes present in all nucleated cells. Repertoire TCRs were annotated as SARS-CoV-2-specific by exact matching of V gene, CDR3 amino acid sequence and J gene to a known reactive TCR set. The reference SARS-CoV-2 TCR set came from MIRA and was filtered for enrichment in COVID-19-positive ImmuneCODE repertoires, removing public or cross-reactive TCRs. Using the MIRA antigens, annotated TCRs were further analysed by specific ORF or by position within an ORF. Breadth was defined as annotated unique rearrangements over total unique productive rearrangements; depth was the summed frequency of those rearrangements. TCR breadth was compared between groups using two-sided Wilcoxon rank-sum tests. TCRdb took this table from immuneACCESS and kept in-frame rearrangements with V and J called. Such tables lack part of the clones; where checked against another copy, unresolved V genes explain under half of the gap, and the rest is unexplained. The DNA was the basis for D and trimming; V, J and clone size are from that table. In all, the sample holds about 460,000 clones, and roughly 87% of those were seen once. The ten largest make up 1.7% of the sample.

This sequence originates from a person aged 18 to 59 who received the Ad26.COV2.S COVID-19 vaccine or a placebo. Sequenced here: peripheral blood, sampled in a trial of Ad26.COV2.S vaccine versus placebo.

In nucleotide form, the sequence is TGCGCCAGATTGGACCGGACAGACCATCAGCCCCAGCATTTT. Its protein reads: CARLDRTDHQPQHF. The rearranged chain carries TRBV10-1 and TRBJ1-5; the best D guess is TRBD1, with 6 bases matching. Spanning cysteine to phenylalanine, the CDR3 consists of 14 amino acids. The CDR3 DNA has 42 bases and is translated from base 1. The germline V gene (reference sequence) sets CDR1 to WNHNN and CDR2 to SYGVQD. V is shortened by 9 bases, J by 5 bases, and the region joining them spans 17 bases.